The rows below give T cell receptor beta chains drawn from one sample of a study of technical replicates of blood from several donors. Assay: immunoSEQ multiplex PCR; the TCRdb copy retains only in-frame clones and omits some. The profile shows 60,000 to 85,000 clones, roughly 96% of them singletons. The material sequenced was T cells isolated from PBMCs. Source of these receptors: a human donor in good health. Each CDR3 is given with its conserved first and last residue. The order of the fields is D gene, CDR3 length, clone size, V gene, J gene, CDR3 protein, CDR3 DNA. The D gene is left open where the match is weak. Some rows mark clone size as missing; the rest say once, few, many or name a class of expanded clone.

TRBD1	16	.	TRBV28	TRBJ2-5	CASTPGAGQGLGTQYF	TGTGCCAGCACTCCAGGAGCGGGACAGGGATTAGGGACCCAGTACTTC
TRBD1	16	.	TRBV18	TRBJ1-5	CASSPGTGTGEQPQHF	TGTGCCAGCTCACCGGGGACAGGGACGGGCGAACAGCCCCAGCATTTT
TRBD2	14	.	TRBV6-1	TRBJ2-7	CASSARLAGSEQYF	TGTGCCAGCAGTGCCCGACTAGCGGGCTCCGAGCAGTACTTC
TRBD1	16	.	TRBV30	TRBJ2-2	CACISGQGANTGELFF	TGTGCCTGTATCTCTGGACAGGGGGCGAACACCGGGGAGCTGTTTTTT
TRBD1	17	.	TRBV6-1	TRBJ2-7	CASSVRDRDIRSYEQYF	TGTGCCAGCAGTGTCCGGGACAGGGACATAAGGTCCTACGAGCAGTACTTC
.	12	.	TRBV29-1	TRBJ1-1	CSVGGQNTEAFF	TGCAGCGTTGGGGGACAGAACACTGAAGCTTTCTTT
TRBD1	11	few	TRBV29-1	TRBJ1-1	CSTTGGSEAFF	TGCAGCACGACAGGGGGCTCTGAAGCTTTCTTT
TRBD2	14	once	TRBV9	TRBJ2-5	CASSSGLASETQYF	TGTGCCAGCAGCTCGGGACTAGCGTCAGAGACCCAGTACTTC
TRBD1	16	few	TRBV6-5	TRBJ2-7	CASSYVGDRGIYEQYF	TGTGCCAGCAGTTACGTCGGGGACAGGGGGATCTACGAGCAGTACTTC
.	16	.	TRBV5-1	TRBJ1-1	CASSFFQGKLNTEAFF	TGCGCCAGCAGCTTCTTTCAGGGGAAGTTGAACACTGAAGCTTTCTTT
TRBD1	13	.	TRBV28	TRBJ2-7	CASSPGQGHEQYF	TGTGCCAGCAGTCCGGGACAGGGACACGAGCAGTACTTC
TRBD2	15	.	TRBV5-1	TRBJ2-7	CASSLGLAGEGEQYF	TGCGCCAGCAGCTTGGGCCTAGCGGGAGAGGGTGAGCAGTACTTC
TRBD2	15	.	TRBV11-2	TRBJ2-5	CASSLGASGSETQYF	TGTGCCAGCAGCCTCGGGGCTAGCGGGAGTGAGACCCAGTACTTC
.	14	.	TRBV6-5	TRBJ1-5	CASRPGDWGQPQHF	TGTGCCAGCAGGCCCGGAGATTGGGGCCAGCCCCAGCATTTT
.	11	.	TRBV30	TRBJ2-7	CAWSAVYEQYF	TGTGCCTGGAGTGCGGTCTACGAGCAGTACTTC
TRBD1	14	.	TRBV6-5	TRBJ2-7	CASSTSDRGPEQYF	TGTGCCAGCAGTACCTCGGACAGGGGACCCGAGCAGTACTTC
.	16	.	TRBV12-5	TRBJ1-1	CASGLESRGGDTEAFF	TGTGCTAGTGGTTTGGAGTCTCGGGGGGGAGACACTGAAGCTTTCTTT
.	12	.	TRBV28	TRBJ2-7	CASSLVASPQYF	TGTGCCAGCAGTTTAGTGGCATCCCCCCAGTACTTC
.	15	.	TRBV5-1	TRBJ2-5	CASSLYGPGEETQYF	TGCGCCAGCAGCTTGTATGGCCCCGGGGAGGAGACCCAGTACTTC
.	14	.	TRBV7-3	TRBJ1-1	CASSFLGENTEAFF	TGTGCCAGCAGCTTTCTAGGGGAGAACACTGAAGCTTTCTTT
.	14	.	TRBV21-1	TRBJ2-1	CASSKGYGCNEQFF	.
.	15	.	TRBV11-2	TRBJ1-1	CASSPGQIRGTEAFF	TGTGCCAGCAGCCCCGGACAGATACGGGGCACTGAAGCTTTCTTT
TRBD2	17	.	TRBV5-1	TRBJ2-3	CASSLTGTTSTGGTQYF	TGCGCCAGCAGCTTAACCGGGACTACCTCCACCGGGGGGACGCAGTATTTT
TRBD2	16	.	TRBV9	TRBJ2-1	CASSPHGTKLNNEQFF	TGTGCCAGCAGCCCCCACGGGACTAAGTTAAACAATGAGCAGTTCTTC
.	15	few	TRBV19	TRBJ2-1	CASSIEHRNYNEQFF	TGTGCCAGTAGTATAGAGCACAGGAATTACAATGAGCAGTTCTTC
.	11	.	TRBV6-5	TRBJ2-2	CASFYLGELFF	TGTGCCAGCTTTTATTTAGGGGAGCTGTTTTTT
.	12	.	TRBV10-1	TRBJ1-6	CASSDADLPLHF	TGCGCCAGCAGTGATGCAGATTTACCCCTCCACTTT
.	15	.	TRBV6-5	TRBJ2-7	CASSYSYTGSDEQYF	TGTGCCAGCAGTTACAGTTACACAGGGAGCGACGAGCAGTACTTC
.	12	.	TRBV18	TRBJ2-2	CASSRSTGELFF	TGTGCCAGCTCCCGGAGCACCGGGGAGCTGTTTTTT
.	13	.	TRBV6-6	TRBJ2-5	CASRIRGQETQYF	TGTGCCAGCAGAATCCGAGGCCAAGAGACCCAGTACTTC
.	15	.	TRBV4-1	TRBJ1-5	CASSQDGRANQPQHF	TGCGCCAGCAGCCAAGACGGCAGGGCGAATCAGCCCCAGCATTTT
TRBD2	16	.	TRBV5-6	TRBJ2-1	CASSHPRTSGYNEQFF	TGTGCCAGCAGCCACCCAAGGACTAGCGGGTACAATGAGCAGTTCTTC
.	13	.	TRBV7-6	TRBJ2-7	CASSFGNSYEQYF	TGTGCCAGCAGCTTCGGTAACTCCTACGAGCAGTACTTC
TRBD1	15	.	TRBV18	TRBJ2-3	CASTRNRGSTDTQYF	TGTGCCAGCACTCGAAACAGGGGTAGCACAGATACGCAGTATTTT
TRBD1	15	.	TRBV5-4	TRBJ2-2	CASSTGTGFTGELFF	TGTGCCAGCAGCACCGGGACAGGGTTCACCGGGGAGCTGTTTTTT
TRBD2	18	.	TRBV19	TRBJ2-1	CASRKGGRSLWTYNEQFF	TGTGCCAGTAGGAAGGGCGGGAGGTCCCTTTGGACCTACAATGAGCAGTTCTTC
.	12	.	TRBV7-2	TRBJ1-1	CASSLMSTEAFF	TGTGCCAGCAGCTTAATGAGCACTGAAGCTTTCTTT
TRBD1	15	.	TRBV19	TRBJ1-5	CASLGTGGADQPQHF	TGTGCCAGTTTGGGGACAGGGGGCGCGGATCAGCCCCAGCATTTT
TRBD2	16	.	TRBV7-8	TRBJ2-3	CASSFWTSGTGDTQYF	TGTGCCAGCAGCTTCTGGACTAGCGGGACAGGGGATACGCAGTATTTT
TRBD2	16	once	TRBV4-1	TRBJ2-3	CASSSMGGGAVDTQYF	TGCGCCAGCAGCTCTATGGGCGGGGGGGCAGTAGATACGCAGTATTTT
TRBD1	15	.	TRBV19	TRBJ1-1	CASSTYRGIDTEAFF	TGTGCCAGTAGTACGTACAGGGGAATCGACACTGAAGCTTTCTTT
TRBD2	16	.	TRBV10-2	TRBJ2-1	CASSVPLFAGGAEQFF	TGCGCCAGCAGTGTCCCCCTTTTCGCGGGAGGAGCTGAGCAGTTCTTC
.	16	.	TRBV27	TRBJ2-7	CASSSPPTGNPYEQYF	TGTGCCAGCAGTTCTCCCCCAACAGGGAACCCCTACGAGCAGTACTTC
.	15	.	TRBV10-3	TRBJ2-1	CAISSGSNPSNEQFF	TGTGCCATCAGTTCCGGGTCCAACCCTTCGAATGAGCAGTTCTTC
TRBD2	14	.	TRBV5-1	TRBJ2-3	CASVAGGPADTQYF	TGCGCCAGCGTGGCGGGAGGGCCTGCAGATACGCAGTATTTT
TRBD1	15	.	TRBV4-1	TRBJ1-2	CASSPGQGPNYGYTF	TGCGCCAGCAGCCCTGGACAGGGACCTAACTATGGCTACACCTTC
.	15	.	TRBV9	TRBJ1-6	CASSGNEGANSPLHF	TGTGCCAGCAGCGGTAACGAGGGTGCTAATTCACCCCTCCACTTT
TRBD1	16	.	TRBV9	TRBJ2-2	CASSLSRTGSPGELFF	TGTGCCAGCAGCTTATCCCGGACAGGGTCTCCCGGGGAGCTGTTTTTT
TRBD1	16	.	TRBV18	TRBJ1-3	CASSHPGQGIRNTIYF	TGTGCCAGCTCACACCCGGGACAGGGGATACGAAACACCATATATTTT
.	13	.	TRBV5-1	TRBJ1-2	CATARDTSYGYTF	TGCGCCACCGCTCGGGACACGAGCTATGGCTACACCTTC
.	12	.	TRBV5-8	TRBJ2-7	CASSRTVYEQYF	TGTGCCAGCAGCCGGACTGTGTACGAGCAGTACTTC
.	13	.	TRBV5-1	TRBJ1-2	CASSRDRSGSYTF	TGCGCCAGCAGCCGCGACAGGAGTGGGAGCTACACCTTC
TRBD2	14	.	TRBV6-5	TRBJ2-2	CASSLTSGTGELFF	TGTGCCAGCAGTTTGACTAGCGGGACCGGGGAGCTGTTTTTT
TRBD2	16	.	TRBV18	TRBJ2-1	CASSPSSGGRYNEQFF	TGTGCCAGCTCACCATCTAGCGGGGGGAGATACAATGAGCAGTTCTTC
TRBD2	16	.	TRBV5-1	TRBJ2-7	CASSLDFGLAMNEQYF	TGCGCCAGCAGCTTGGACTTCGGACTAGCGATGAACGAGCAGTACTTC
TRBD1	14	.	TRBV9	TRBJ1-1	CASSLGQGTTEAFF	TGTGCCAGCAGCCTTGGACAGGGAACAACTGAAGCTTTCTTT